This T cell receptor beta chain was documented in a study of T cell responses to AZD1222 COVID-19 vaccine. Study-level points and caveats: At study baseline, merely roughly 6 AZD1222 recipients were seropositive.

A remark on this clone: Its matching antigen is unknown.

CDR1 and CDR2 (germline): SEHNR, FQNEAQ (reference sequence). Trimming removed 11 bases from V and 5 bases from J; junction bases left unmatched: 12. The CDR3 spans 15 residues. The protocol was immunoSEQ multiplex PCR, while the TCRdb copy is restricted to in-frame clones and leaves out a portion. Among fewer than 150,000 clones listed, over 80% were seen once. The starting material was peripheral blood, obtained 28 days after the second AZD1222 dose. The chain is built from TRBV7-9 and TRBJ1-6; 7 nucleotides line up with TRBD1. This receptor was identified in an adult who received the AZD1222 COVID-19 vaccine. The CDR3 loop is CAGQALTGNNSPLHF. CDR3 sequence (DNA): TGTGCCGGACAAGCGCTGACAGGGAATAATTCACCCCTCCACTTT.